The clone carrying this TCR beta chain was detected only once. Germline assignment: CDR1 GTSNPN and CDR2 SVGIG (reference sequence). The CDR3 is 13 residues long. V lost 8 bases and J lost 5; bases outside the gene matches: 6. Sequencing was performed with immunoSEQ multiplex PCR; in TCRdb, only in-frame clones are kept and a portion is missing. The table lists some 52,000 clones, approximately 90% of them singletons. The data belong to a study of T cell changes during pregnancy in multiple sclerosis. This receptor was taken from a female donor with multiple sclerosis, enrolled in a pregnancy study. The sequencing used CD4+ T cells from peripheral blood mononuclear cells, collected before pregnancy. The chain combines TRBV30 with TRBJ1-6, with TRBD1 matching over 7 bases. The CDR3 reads CAGDRTNNSPLHF. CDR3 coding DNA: TGTGCCGGGGACAGAACTAATAATTCACCCCTCCACTTT. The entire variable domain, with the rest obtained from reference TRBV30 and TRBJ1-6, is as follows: SQTIHQWPATLVQPVGSPLSLECTVEGTSNPNLYWYRQAAGRGLQLLFYSVGIGQISSEVPQNLSASRPQDRQFILSSKKLLLSDSGFYLCAGDRTNNSPLHFGNGTRLTVT.